The subject of this entry is one T cell receptor beta chain. Some clones are missing from TCRdb's copy, which holds only in-frame ones; the method was immunoSEQ multiplex PCR. In the table there are more than 150,000 clones, about four fifths of which are singletons. These data are taken from a study of blood T cell repertoires in COVID-19. Study background: The analysed material was cDNA or gDNA that came from T cells, B-cell-depleted T cells, or PBMCs.

The CDR3 is made up of 15 amino acids. Germline assignment: CDR1 SGHAT and CDR2 FQNNGV. V was pared by 8 bases and J by 2 bases, with 17 bases between. The V gene is TRBV11-2, the J gene TRBJ2-3; D is possibly TRBD1 (5 bases). Material: peripheral blood. This receptor was obtained from a human donor in a cohort sampled during active COVID-19. The CDR3 sequence is CASEKGQLITDTQYF. CDR3 DNA: TGTGCCAGCGAGAAAGGACAACTGATCACAGATACGCAGTATTTT.